The entry below gives a single T cell receptor beta chain sequence along with its context. Its recognized antigen is unknown. The record has no base qualities; no much larger clone is one base away. The sample comes from a study of OX40 agonist ivuxolimab in advanced cancers. Background for the entire study: The costimulatory receptor OX40 (CD134) was targeted by ivuxolimab, a fully human IgG2 agonistic monoclonal antibody. Intravenous ivuxolimab was administered to patients every 2 weeks at six dose levels: 0.01, 0.1, 0.3, 1.5, 3 and 10 mg/kg. Of the roughly 50 dose-escalation patients, hepatocellular carcinoma was present in around 20, melanoma in approximately 15, renal cell carcinoma in 9 and head and neck cancer in 9. In the dose-escalation cohort, nearly 85% of patients were male, and the mean age was 60 years with a range of roughly 23 to 79. Patients were allowed to have had prior anti-PD-1, anti-PD-L1 or anti-CTLA-4 therapy, and approximately 39% of the dose-escalation patients had been treated with checkpoint inhibitors. Partial responses occurred in three dose-escalation patients: two with cutaneous melanoma and one with hepatocellular carcinoma. The purpose of peripheral TCRbeta sequencing was to test whether ivuxolimab changed TCR sequence diversity and led to clonal T-cell expansion. The paper covers the monotherapy dose-escalation part of the phase I ivuxolimab trial, which included N of about 56 patients. Study-wide findings and limitations: Low levels of normalized T-cell clonal expansion were also seen in some nonresponding patients. The antigen specificity of the clonally expanded peripheral T cells was not determined. After ivuxolimab, more expanded clones were found on average in CD8+ T cells than in CD4+ T cells. In the 0.1-3.0 mg/kg groups, partial responders were among the patients with the lowest normalized peripheral clonal expansion, particularly in CD8+ T cells. At doses of 0.1 to 3.0 mg/kg, clonal expansion of both CD4+ and CD8+ blood T cells was observed from baseline to week 6.

V is cut by 5 bases and J by 0 bases, and the space between the germline ends is 8 bases. CDR1 and CDR2, looked up from the germline V gene, are MNHEY and SVGAGI. Inclusive of the bounding cysteine and phenylalanine, the CDR3 is 14 residues long. This entry keeps only the CDR3 DNA: 42 bases, framed from base 1. To sequence the TCRbeta CDR3 region, genomic DNA was isolated from the sorted cells. The immunoSEQ Assay was used to sequence the TCRbeta CDR3 regions. TCRdb retrieved this table from immuneACCESS and kept in-frame rearrangements only. Not all clones are present; in checked studies, unresolved V genes account for under half, and no reason is known for the remainder. Within this sample are some 70,000 clones, with less than 95% of them counted one time only. The top ten constitute approximately 0.99% of the sample. Patients with autoimmune disease history or receiving systemic immunosuppression were excluded from the trial. In every dose cohort, peripheral blood was drawn for TCR sequencing at baseline, cycle 4 day 1, and cycle 7 day 1. The samples were drawn from a first-in-human, open-label, multicenter phase I dose-escalation trial of ivuxolimab. Adults with locally advanced or metastatic melanoma, renal cell, hepatocellular, or head and neck squamous cell carcinoma were enrolled in the trial. Before TCR sequencing, CD4+ and CD8+ T cells were separately sorted from peripheral blood.

The V and J segments used are TRBV6-5 and TRBJ1-5, with no confidently assigned D gene. Material: CD4+ or CD8+ T cells sorted from blood, obtained in a trial of the OX40 agonist ivuxolimab. The receptor comes from an adult with an advanced solid tumor such as melanoma, head and neck, liver or kidney cancer. In nucleotides, the sequence is TGTGCCAGCAGTGAATCATATAGCAATCAGCCCCAGCATTTT. It specifies CASSESYSNQPQHF.